There are many counts of the clone carrying this TCR beta chain. Its antigen remains unidentified. This entry is derived from a study of T cells after yellow fever vaccination. Synthesis of TCR cDNA relied on 5'RACE template switching, which attached a universal primer site and UMIs. TCRdb itself ran the 5' RACE reads through MiXCR, one entry per CDR3 protein. The sample yields under 150,000 distinct CDR3 sequences, about 8% seen once. V was clipped by 3 bases and J by 4 bases, with 12 bases between them. This CDR3 region has 14 residues. Whole-study results and caveats: A large majority of primary-vaccination clones showed up again after the booster (96% CD4, almost 90% CD8).

This chain joins TRBV12-3 or TRBV12-4 and TRBJ1-2, with D possibly matching TRBD1 (5 bases). The material sequenced was CD4+ T cells sorted from PBMCs, taken 5 days after the yellow fever booster vaccination. This clonotype originated in a man younger than 40 who received the YFV17D yellow fever vaccine. This CDR3 is CASSFLRGVYGYTF. The CDR3, as DNA: TGTGCCAGCAGTTTCCTACGAGGGGTCTATGGCTACACCTTC.